This T cell receptor (beta chain) was captured in a study of CD8 T cells in Susac syndrome. RNA, at roughly 0.45 to 1 ug, was reverse transcribed with random hexamers. Coverage of TCR beta CDR3 amplification by immunoSEQ multiplex PCR extended to 54 Vbeta and 13 Jbeta. One entry per CDR3 protein, called by TCRdb with MiXCR from the immunoSEQ multiplex PCR reads. The sample contains about 130,000 distinct CDR3 sequences, nearly 95% of which appear only once. Germline-derived CDR1 and CDR2 are SGHVS and FQNEAQ. V lost 0 bases and J lost 1, with 13 bases in between. This CDR3 is 17 amino acids long. TCR beta sequences were obtained from blood CD8+ and CD4+ T cells. While CD8+ and CD4+ T cells were isolated negatively, TEMRA cells were enriched by FACS.

The chain combines TRBV7-8 with TRBJ2-1, with D possibly TRBD2 on 7 matching bases. Material: CD4+ T cells from PBMCs. The sequence was obtained from a human donor in good health. The CDR3 region has the DNA TGTGCCAGCAGCTTAGCTCCCGGGGGGCGGTCCTACAATGAGCAGTTCTTC. This gives the protein CASSLAPGGRSYNEQFF.